This entry describes one TCR beta chain. This clone's antigen is unknown. Per-base qualities were not stored, and no clone one base away is much larger. This sample is drawn from a study of response to subunit inactivated influenza vaccine (dated by TCRdb to 2016 to 2019). Regarding the research as a whole: The study used deep quantitative T cell receptor repertoire profiling to track responses to a trivalent subunit inactivated influenza vaccine.

Library preparation was by RT-PCR. The sequencer listed for this sample is Illumina HiSeq 2500. TCRdb reprocessed the public reads (quality trimming at Q25 with fastp, clone calling with MiXCR) and kept in-frame beta chains. Rows are unified per CDR3 protein, each entry keeping the most common DNA and genes. In this sample the table shows around 490,000 distinct CDR3 sequences, less than 8% of which occur a single time. Over 10% of the sample rests with the top ten. Germline trimming: 0 bases from V, 4 bases from J; junction bases outside gene matches: 9. According to the germline V gene, CDR1 reads MNHEY and CDR2 reads SVGAGI. The CDR3 numbers 17 residues from cysteine through phenylalanine. The sequence is cut down to CDR3 DNA, 51 bases in frame from base 1. General findings and caveats noted by the study authors: It was suggested by the authors that each seasonal influenza vaccination may recruit only a limited number of new T cells.

The rearrangement combines TRBV6-5 with TRBJ2-3; TRBD2 matches 8 bases in the middle. Source: PBMCs from blood, taken around 25 months after vaccination. The TCR originated in a man aged 50-75 years who received an inactivated influenza vaccine. Donor details come from another sample of the same person, matched by shared clones. The CDR3 protein is CASSYSIPGGAPDTQYF. The DNA is TGTGCCAGCAGTTACTCGATCCCCGGGGGGGCGCCAGATACGCAGTATTTT.